These 32 T cell receptor beta chains originate from one sample sequenced in a study of glioma-infiltrating T cells after dendritic cell vaccination. Here immunoSEQ multiplex PCR was the method, and the copy in TCRdb shows in-frame clones only, minus some. This table holds fewer than 30,000 clones, roughly 90% found once. Noted time point: after dendritic cell vaccination, including at tumor progression/relapse. The input for sequencing was blood, taken after dendritic cell vaccination. The receptors come from a human donor with glioblastoma.

The CDR3 is CASSIGAGNQPQHF. DNA of the CDR3: TGTGCCAGTAGTATAGGGGCAGGGAATCAGCCCCAGCATTTT. The chain is built from TRBV19 and TRBJ1-5; D might be TRBD1 (5 bases). The CDR3 is made up of 14 amino acids. V lost 1 base, J lost 4 bases, and 8 bases lay in between. Per germline, CDR1 LNHDA and CDR2 SQIVND (reference sequence).

The chain links TRBV6-6 to TRBJ2-7; 8 positions agree with TRBD2. This CDR3 spans 16 amino acids. Germline trimming cut 6 bases from V and 1 base from J; bases unmatched to any gene: 11. Germline V gene lookup returns CDR1 MNHNY and CDR2 SVGAGI (reference sequence). The CDR3 DNA reads as TGTGCCAGCAGCCCTCGGGGACTAGTTCTATCCTACGAGCAGTACTTC. This gives the protein CASSPRGLVLSYEQYF.

V usage is TRBV6-1 and J usage is TRBJ2-1, with 10 bases lining up with TRBD1. Per the germline V gene, CDR1 is MNHNS and CDR2 is SASEGT. This CDR3 is built from 17 residues. The trim removed 4 bases at V and 7 bases at J, leaving 13 bases unmatched. CDR3 coding DNA: TGTGCCAGCAGTGTTTTCAAGGGGGGACAGGGGTTAAATGAGCAGTTCTTC. Protein sequence: CASSVFKGGQGLNEQFF.

The DNA for the CDR3 is TGTGCCAGCAGCATGACAGGGTCGGGCACTGAAGCTTTCTTT. Its translation is CASSMTGSGTEAFF. This chain joins TRBV11-2 and TRBJ1-1, with TRBD1 identical over 7 bases. Germline lookup yields CDR1 SGHAT and CDR2 FQNNGV. The ends lost 5 bases at V and 4 bases at J; junction bases unmatched: 7. The CDR3 is 14 amino acids.

This clone was observed a handful of times. The J gene is TRBJ2-3, the V gene TRBV11-1; 7 bases are a match to TRBD2. This CDR3 has 15 residues. In germline, CDR1 is SGHAT, CDR2 FQDESV (reference sequence). J gave up 1 base and V 5 bases, and 6 bases lay outside the gene matches. CDR3 region: CASSQGTSGTDTQYF. The DNA of the CDR3 is TGTGCCAGCAGCCAGGGTACTAGCGGCACAGATACGCAGTATTTT.

The chain recombines TRBV6-1 with TRBJ2-1; 14 bases are shared with TRBD2. The CDR3 is made up of 15 amino acids. Germline CDR1 reads MNHNS; CDR2 reads SASEGT. V lost 6 bases, J lost 9 bases, and 7 bases stayed unmatched. The CDR3 bases are TGTGCCAGCAGCCCGACTAGCGGGGGGGCTGGTGAGCAGTTCTTC. It codes for CASSPTSGGAGEQFF.

This chain links TRBV18 with TRBJ2-5; the D gene is possibly TRBD2 (5 bases). V was shortened by 3 bases and J by 5 bases, with 13 bases between the two germline ends. Germline lookup yields CDR1 KGHSH and CDR2 LQKENI. The CDR3 is made up of 14 amino acids. The CDR3 bases are TGTGCCAGCTCACCCCGGGCGGGTCGGGAGACCCAGTACTTC. It yields the protein CASSPRAGRETQYF.

CDR3 sequence: CASSLDGGGSYNEQFF. The CDR3 DNA sequence: TGCGCCAGCAGCTTGGATGGGGGGGGGTCCTACAATGAGCAGTTCTTC. This sequence joins TRBV5-1 and TRBJ2-1, with 7 bases aligning to TRBD2. The CDR3 is made up of 16 amino acids. V dropped 0 bases and J dropped 1; count of bases not matched to a gene: 4. Per the germline V gene, CDR1 is SGHRS and CDR2 is YFSETQ.

This clone was counted a few times. The chain combines TRBV30 with TRBJ2-3, with D possibly TRBD2 on 6 matching bases. V lost 4 bases and J lost 0, with 14 bases in between. The germline V gene has CDR1 GTSNPN and CDR2 SVGIG (reference sequence). The CDR3 spans 15 residues. The CDR3 protein is CAWNRLVTSTDTQYF. The CDR3 coding sequence is TGTGCCTGGAACCGACTAGTAACGAGCACAGATACGCAGTATTTT. The complete variable domain, with remaining parts taken from reference TRBV30 and TRBJ2-3, reads SQTIHQWPATLVQPVGSPLSLECTVEGTSNPNLYWYRQAAGRGLQLLFYSVGIGQISSEVPQNLSASRPQDRQFILSSKKLLLSDSGFYLCAWNRLVTSTDTQYFGPGTRLTVL.

The chain joins TRBV18 to TRBJ2-1; TRBD1 matches at 9 bases. The CDR3 runs to 16 residues. Germline values: CDR1 KGHSH, CDR2 LQKENI. The V segment lost 3 bases and the J segment 7 bases; nucleotides outside the gene matches: 10. The CDR3 DNA follows: TGTGCCAGCTCACCCACCGGACAGGGGTTATGGAATGAGCAGTTCTTC. Translation: CASSPTGQGLWNEQFF.

This rearrangement joins TRBV7-8 to TRBJ1-2, with D perhaps matching TRBD1 (6 bases). This CDR3 has 12 amino acids. From germline, CDR1 is SGHVS and CDR2 FQNEAQ. V dropped 8 bases and J dropped 2 bases, with 9 bases sitting between them. As DNA, the CDR3 is TGTGCCAGCGCTCAGGGGAACTATGGCTACACCTTC. Protein product: CASAQGNYGYTF.

The rearrangement links TRBV19 to TRBJ2-5; TRBD1 aligns across 9 bases. The ends lost 6 bases at V and 4 bases at J; junction bases unmatched: 6. CDR3 length equals 14 residues. Germline V gene lookup returns CDR1 LNHDA and CDR2 SQIVND (reference sequence). CDR3 loop: CASRTTGGAETQYF. The CDR3 nucleotides read TGTGCCAGTAGAACTACAGGGGGCGCAGAGACCCAGTACTTC.

Note on this clone: The same CDR3 arises from other DNA sequences in this sample as well. The rearrangement joins TRBV2 to TRBJ2-2; a possible D gene is TRBD1 (5 bases). V was pared by 3 bases and J by 4 bases, with 9 bases between. Germline V gene lookup returns CDR1 SNHLY and CDR2 FYNNEI. The CDR3 sequence is 14 residues long. CDR3 coding DNA: TGTGCCAGCAGTGAGGGGCACAGCACCGGGGAGCTGTTTTTT. Its protein is CASSEGHSTGELFF.

The chain couples TRBV5-4 to TRBJ2-1, with 7 bases fitting TRBD1. The germline V gene has CDR1 SGHNT and CDR2 YYREEE (reference sequence). With V trimmed by 0 bases and J by 2 bases, 2 bases remained unmatched. The CDR3 runs to 15 residues. CDR3 coding DNA: TGTGCCAGCAGCTTGGCCGGGACAGCCTACAATGAGCAGTTCTTC. This codes for CASSLAGTAYNEQFF.

This chain connects TRBV14 to TRBJ2-1, with 7 nucleotides matching TRBD1. CDR1 is SGHDN, CDR2 FVKESK, per germline. CDR3 size: 17 residues. V gave up 1 base and J gave up 3 bases; unmatched junction bases: 9. DNA for the CDR3: TGTGCCAGCAGCCAAGCCGAAAGGACAGGTAACTACAATGAGCAGTTCTTC. Its protein is CASSQAERTGNYNEQFF.

The V and J genes are TRBV27 and TRBJ1-4; D gene unclear. Germline lookup yields CDR1 MNHEY and CDR2 SMNVEV (reference sequence). Trimming took 3 bases from V and 3 from J, leaving 8 bases between them. There are 14 residues in the CDR3. In DNA form, the CDR3 reads TGTGCCAGCAGTTTCCATTCGGCTAATGAAAAACTGTTTTTT. Protein product: CASSFHSANEKLFF.

The sample holds a few counts of this clone. The chain couples TRBV7-2 to TRBJ2-7; a possible D gene is TRBD2 (6 bases). The V end lost 1 base, the J end lost 6 bases, and 16 bases lay between the germline ends. Per the germline V gene, CDR1 is SGHTA and CDR2 is FQGNSA. The CDR3 has 15 residues. The CDR3 loop reads CASSLVAGRFGEQYF. The CDR3 bases are TGTGCCAGCAGCTTAGTCGCGGGGCGATTCGGCGAGCAGTACTTC.

The V call is TRBV19, the J call TRBJ1-3, with D unclear. CDR1 and CDR2 (germline): LNHDA, SQIVND (reference sequence). The CDR3 has 15 residues. The ends were cut back, 3 bases at V and 0 bases at J, with 9 bases in the middle. The DNA for the CDR3 is TGTGCCAGTAGTATCTGGAGGAACTCTGGAAACACCATATATTTT. It is translated as CASSIWRNSGNTIYF.

The chain uses TRBV5-1 and TRBJ2-7; 7 positions match TRBD2. CDR1 and CDR2 from the germline V gene are SGHRS and YFSETQ. The CDR3 runs 15 residues. V was clipped by 2 bases and J by 2 bases; unmatched bases: 7. CDR3 sequence reads: CASSFGRGVAYEQYF. CDR3 nucleotides: TGCGCCAGCAGCTTCGGACGGGGGGTTGCCTACGAGCAGTACTTC.

The V gene is TRBV5-6, the J gene TRBJ1-4, with D tentatively TRBD1 (5 bases). This CDR3 comprises 19 residues. Germline V CDR1 and CDR2: SGHDT, YYEEEE. Trimming cost V 4 bases and J 2 bases, with 24 bases left between them. In DNA, the CDR3 is TGTGCCAGCAGCCCGAACCGGGGGACCGTAAGTGAGACTAATGAAAAACTGTTTTTT. Amino acids: CASSPNRGTVSETNEKLFF.

The chain uses TRBV6-1 and TRBJ2-1; the match to TRBD2 covers 15 bases. V shed 0 bases, J shed 6 bases, and the junction held 0 bases outside the gene matches. The CDR3 length is 16 residues. Germline CDR1 is MNHNS and CDR2 is SASEGT. The CDR3 region is CASSEAGLAGGNEQFF. The CDR3 DNA reads as TGTGCCAGCAGTGAAGCGGGACTAGCGGGGGGCAATGAGCAGTTCTTC.

The CDR3 loop reads CASTKSLGGETEAFF. For the CDR3, the DNA is TGTGCCAGCACAAAAAGCCTCGGGGGTGAAACTGAAGCTTTCTTT. The genes are TRBV25-1 and TRBJ1-1; perhaps TRBD1 as D (5 bases). CDR1 and CDR2 from the germline V gene are MGHDK and SYGVNS. The V end was cut by 7 bases, the J end by 5 bases, with 20 bases between. The CDR3 runs 15 residues.

The J gene is TRBJ1-1, the V gene TRBV15; a possible D gene is TRBD1 (5 bases). This CDR3 region has 15 residues. V lost 5 bases, J lost 0 bases, and 13 bases lay in between. CDR1 is LNHNV, CDR2 YYDKDF, per germline (reference sequence). The CDR3 bases are TGTGCCACCAGCCTCAGGGTACGGGTGAACACTGAAGCTTTCTTT. Protein sequence: CATSLRVRVNTEAFF.

This chain joins TRBV5-1 and TRBJ2-3; TRBD2 might be the D (6 bases). Germline V gene lookup returns CDR1 SGHRS and CDR2 YFSETQ. The V and J ends lost 0 bases and 0 bases respectively, with 8 bases between them. This CDR3 spans 15 amino acids. DNA of the CDR3: TGCGCCAGCAGCTTGGACGGGACTAGCACAGATACGCAGTATTTT. Translated, it gives CASSLDGTSTDTQYF.

This clone was recorded a few times. The chain employs TRBV4-2 and TRBJ2-5, with 10 bases lining up with TRBD2. Trimming at V came to 0 bases and at J to 5 bases, leaving 9 bases not matched to a gene. The CDR3 sequence is 17 residues long. Germline V gene lookup returns CDR1 LGHNA and CDR2 YNFKEQ. CDR3 in amino acids: CASSQDFTSGEGETQYF. In DNA form, the CDR3 reads TGTGCCAGCAGCCAAGATTTTACTAGCGGGGAAGGGGAGACCCAGTACTTC.

J is TRBJ2-6 and V is TRBV6-5; D is possibly TRBD1 (5 bases). Trimming left V 8 bases short and J 4 bases short, with 12 bases between. Per the germline V gene, CDR1 is MNHEY and CDR2 is SVGAGI. The length of the CDR3 is 14 residues. The CDR3: CASADQGGANVLTF. CDR3 DNA sequence: TGTGCCAGCGCCGACCAGGGAGGGGCCAACGTCCTGACTTTC.

The CDR3 bases are TGTGCCAGCTCGCCCCTGGGAGTACCGAGGCAGCCCCAGCATTTT. It is translated as CASSPLGVPRQPQHF. The rearrangement joins TRBV18 to TRBJ1-5; no clear D gene. The germline V and J ends were trimmed by 6 bases and 7 bases, with 19 bases remaining between them. Germline lookup yields CDR1 KGHSH and CDR2 LQKENI. The CDR3 is 15 amino acids. The full variable domain, rest sourced from reference TRBV18 and TRBJ1-5, is NAGVMQNPRHLVRRRGQEARLRCSPMKGHSHVYWYRQLPEEGLKFMVYLQKENIIDESGMPKERFSAEFPKEGPSILRIQQVVRGDSAAYFCASSPLGVPRQPQHFGDGTRLSIL.

This clone was found once. The J gene is TRBJ2-6, the V gene TRBV2; D perhaps matches TRBD2 (5 bases). The CDR3 contains 15 residues. The germline gives CDR1 SNHLY, CDR2 FYNNEI. Trimming removed 4 bases from V and 2 bases from J, with 9 bases in between. CDR3 protein: CASSVSGAGANVLTF. The CDR3 region has the DNA TGTGCCAGCAGTGTGTCCGGGGCTGGGGCCAACGTCCTGACTTTC.

This sequence joins TRBV10-3 and TRBJ1-2; D is possibly TRBD1 (5 bases). V shed 0 bases and J shed 7 bases, with 9 bases lying between them. Germline V lookup: CDR1 ENHRY, CDR2 SYGVKD. This CDR3 contains 13 residues. The CDR3 sequence is CAISESGQGGYTF. The CDR3 bases are TGTGCCATCAGTGAGTCTGGTCAGGGTGGCTACACCTTC.

V and J are TRBV29-1 and TRBJ1-4, with D possibly being TRBD1 (6 bases). The ends were cut back, 4 bases at V and 8 bases at J, with 14 bases in the middle. This CDR3 is built from 13 residues. CDR1 and CDR2 (germline): SQVTM, ANQGSEA. The CDR3 spells CSVAWTAGEKLFF. The CDR3 DNA reads TGCAGCGTTGCATGGACAGCGGGGGAAAAACTGTTTTTT.

The V and J genes are TRBV4-2 and TRBJ2-1, with D perhaps TRBD2 (7 bases). Germline V lookup: CDR1 LGHNA, CDR2 YNFKEQ. CDR3 length: 15 residues. V gave up 0 bases and J gave up 6 bases, with 12 bases separating them. CDR3 sequence reads: CASSQDGGGANEQFF. As DNA, the CDR3 is TGTGCCAGCAGCCAAGATGGAGGGGGGGCCAATGAGCAGTTCTTC.

The rearrangement joins TRBV30 to TRBJ1-2, with D possibly being TRBD1 (5 bases). Germline assignment: CDR1 GTSNPN and CDR2 SVGIG (reference sequence). The CDR3 sequence is 13 residues long. The V end was cut by 5 bases, the J end by 6 bases, with 16 bases between. The CDR3 DNA reads TGTGCCTGGGGGGGGGTAAGGAACCATGGCTACACCTTC. Translation: CAWGGVRNHGYTF.